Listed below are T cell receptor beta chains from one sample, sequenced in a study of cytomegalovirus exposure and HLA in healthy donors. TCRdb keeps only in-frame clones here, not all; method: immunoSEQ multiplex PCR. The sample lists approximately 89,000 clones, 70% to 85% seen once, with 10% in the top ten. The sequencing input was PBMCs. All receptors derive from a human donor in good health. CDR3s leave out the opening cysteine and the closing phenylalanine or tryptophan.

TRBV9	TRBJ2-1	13	ASSPRGEGVLEQF
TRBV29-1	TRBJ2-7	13	SVTNIGGGQYEQY
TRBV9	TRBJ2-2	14	ASSDRDRGNTGELF
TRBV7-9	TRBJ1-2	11	ASSLANRGGYT
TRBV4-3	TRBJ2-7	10	ASSRGRERQY
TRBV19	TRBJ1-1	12	ASRPTGRNTEAF
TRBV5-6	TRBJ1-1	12	ASSPGTGNTEAF
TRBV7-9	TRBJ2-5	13	ASSSRDQGWETQY
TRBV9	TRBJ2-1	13	ASSVVGRAFNEQF
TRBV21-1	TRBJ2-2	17	ASSKAGGVAPSNTGELF
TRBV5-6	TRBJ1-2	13	ASSLGREASYGYT
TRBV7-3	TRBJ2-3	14	ASSSGLAGGTDTQY
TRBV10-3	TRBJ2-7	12	AISELPNTYEQY
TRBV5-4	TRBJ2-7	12	ASSPEGRSYEQY
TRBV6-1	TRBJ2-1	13	ASSPTGGSYNEQF
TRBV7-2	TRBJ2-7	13	ASSLEAGGPYEQY